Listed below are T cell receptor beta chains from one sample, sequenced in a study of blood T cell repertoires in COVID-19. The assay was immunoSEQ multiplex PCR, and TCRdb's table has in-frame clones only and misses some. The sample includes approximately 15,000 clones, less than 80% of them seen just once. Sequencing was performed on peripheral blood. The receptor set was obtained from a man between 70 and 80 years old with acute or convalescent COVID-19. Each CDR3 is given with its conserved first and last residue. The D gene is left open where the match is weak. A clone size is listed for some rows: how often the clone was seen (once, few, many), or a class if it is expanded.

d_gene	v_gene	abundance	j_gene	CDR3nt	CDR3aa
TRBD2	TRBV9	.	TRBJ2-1	TGTGCCAGCAGCGTAGGGAGTAGCGGGGGCTACAATGAGCAGTTCTTC	CASSVGSSGGYNEQFF
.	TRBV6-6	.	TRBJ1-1	TGTGCCAGCAGTAGACCGACAGCCGACAACACTGAAGCTTTCTTT	CASSRPTADNTEAFF
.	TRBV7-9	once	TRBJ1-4	TGTGCCAGCAGCTTCGGCGGGGGTAATGAAAAACTGTTTTTT	CASSFGGGNEKLFF
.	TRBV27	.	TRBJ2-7	TGTGCCACCCGAAAAGTCTCGAGCTCCTACGAGCAGTACTTC	CATRKVSSSYEQYF
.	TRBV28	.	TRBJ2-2	TGTGCCAGCAGCCTGGACAGTGTGGTGGAGGAGCTGTTTTTT	CASSLDSVVEELFF
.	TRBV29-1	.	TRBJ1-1	TGCAGCGTTGGGAGAGGGATGAACACTGAAGCTTTCTTT	CSVGRGMNTEAFF
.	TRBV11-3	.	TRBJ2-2	TGTGCCAGCAGCTTATTCAGTTCCGGGGAGCTGTTTTTT	CASSLFSSGELFF
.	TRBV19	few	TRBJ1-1	TGTGCCAGTAGTCCGTACCGGACTCGTGGGACTGAAGCTTTCTTT	CASSPYRTRGTEAFF
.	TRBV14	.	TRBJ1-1	TGTGCCAGCAGCCAAGGCCTGGGAGGCATGAACACTGAAGCTTTCTTT	CASSQGLGGMNTEAFF
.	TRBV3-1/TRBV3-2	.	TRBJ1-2	TGTGCCAGCAGCCAAGCGGACAGAATTAATGGCTACACCTTC	CASSQADRINGYTF
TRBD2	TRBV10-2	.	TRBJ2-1	TGCGCCAGCAGGGCTAGCGGGAGGTCCTACAATGAGCAGTTCTTC	CASRASGRSYNEQFF
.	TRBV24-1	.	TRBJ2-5	TGTGCCACCAGTGACGTTTCTAGGGGGGGCGCAGAGACCCAGTACTTC	CATSDVSRGGAETQYF
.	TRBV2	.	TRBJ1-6	TGTGCCAGCGGGGACTCAGTCCAATCACCCCTCCACTTT	CASGDSVQSPLHF
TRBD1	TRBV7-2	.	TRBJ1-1	TGTGCCAGCAGCGCCCGCCCAGGGGGTGTGAACACTGAAGCTTTCTTT	CASSARPGGVNTEAFF
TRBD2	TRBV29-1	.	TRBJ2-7	TGCAGCGTTGGTTTTGGACTAGGTCTCTACGAGCAGTACTTC	CSVGFGLGLYEQYF
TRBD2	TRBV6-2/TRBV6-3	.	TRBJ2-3	TGTGCCAGCAGTTACTCGACGGGGGGGGCATCAGATACGCAGTATTTT	CASSYSTGGASDTQYF
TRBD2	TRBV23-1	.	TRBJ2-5	TGCGCCAGCAGCCGCTTCACCACTGGGACTAGCGGGAGTTGGAAGGAGACCCAGTACTTC	CASSRFTTGTSGSWKETQYF
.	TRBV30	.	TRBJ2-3	TGTGCCTGGAGTGTAGCGGCGGATACGCAGTATTTT	CAWSVAADTQYF
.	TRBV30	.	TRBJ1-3	TGTGCCTGGGGGGCTTCCTCTGGAAACACCATATATTTT	CAWGASSGNTIYF
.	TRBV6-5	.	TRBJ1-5	TGTGCCAGCAGACGGGGGGGGAGGACTGATCAGCCCCAGCATTTT	CASRRGGRTDQPQHF
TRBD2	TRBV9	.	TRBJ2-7	TGTGCCAGCAGCGTAGCGGGAGGTAACTACGAGCAGTACTTC	CASSVAGGNYEQYF
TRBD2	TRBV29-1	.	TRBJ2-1	TGCAGCGTTGGGGAGCGGGAGTCCGCCAATGAGCAGTTCTTC	CSVGERESANEQFF
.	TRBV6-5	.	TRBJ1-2	TGTGCCAGCAGCGGTCACGGAGCGGGGGACTATGGCTACACCTTC	CASSGHGAGDYGYTF
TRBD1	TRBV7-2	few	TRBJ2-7	TGTGCCAGCAGCTCCGGGTCCCCCGGGACAGTCTCCTACGAGCAGTACTTC	CASSSGSPGTVSYEQYF
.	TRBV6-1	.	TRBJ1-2	TGTGCCAGCAGTGAAGCGGGACAAAATACGTTGGTCTATGGCTACACCTTC	CASSEAGQNTLVYGYTF
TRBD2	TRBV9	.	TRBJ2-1	TGTGCCAGCAGCGTAGCCCGTAGTCCCGGGGGGGAGCAGTTCTTC	CASSVARSPGGEQFF
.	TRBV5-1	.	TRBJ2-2	TGCGCCAGCAGCTGGGGGGACAGAGACACCGGGGAGCTGTTTTTT	CASSWGDRDTGELFF
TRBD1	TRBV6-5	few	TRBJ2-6	TGTGCTTCCGGGACAGGGGCCTCTGGGGCCAACGTCCTGACTTTC	CASGTGASGANVLTF
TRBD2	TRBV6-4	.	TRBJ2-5	TGTGCCAGCAGTCGACTAGCAGGAGAGACCCAGTACTTC	CASSRLAGETQYF
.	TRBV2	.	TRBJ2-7	TGTGCCAGCAGTGAGCGGCCTTTGCCCTACGAGCAGTACTTC	CASSERPLPYEQYF
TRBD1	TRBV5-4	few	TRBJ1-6	TGTGCCAGCAGCCCCGGCAGGGGGGCCTATAATTCACCCCTCCACTTT	CASSPGRGAYNSPLHF
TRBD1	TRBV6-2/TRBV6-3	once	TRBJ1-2	TGTGCCAGCAGTTACCCGGACAGGGAGTACTATGGCTACACCTTC	CASSYPDREYYGYTF
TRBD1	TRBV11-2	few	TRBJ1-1	TGTGCCAGCAGTCCGTCCGGGACAGGGAGGTTCTGGAACACTGAAGCTTTCTTT	CASSPSGTGRFWNTEAFF
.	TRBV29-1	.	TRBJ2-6	TGCAGCGTAAAGGTTGGGGCCTTCTCTGGGGCCAACGTCCTGACTTTC	CSVKVGAFSGANVLTF
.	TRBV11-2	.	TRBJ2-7	TGTGCCAGCAGAACCCCCCCAGCAGGGATGTCCTACGAGCAGTACTTC	CASRTPPAGMSYEQYF
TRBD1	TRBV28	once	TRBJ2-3	TGTGCCAGCAGGACAGGGGACCCAGATACGCAGTATTTT	CASRTGDPDTQYF
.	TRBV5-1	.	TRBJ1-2	TGCGCCAGCAGCTCAACAGGGCACTATGGCTACACCTTC	CASSSTGHYGYTF
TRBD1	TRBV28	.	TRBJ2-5	TGTGCCAGCCGCACTGGACAGGGCTATCAAGAGACCCAGTACTTC	CASRTGQGYQETQYF
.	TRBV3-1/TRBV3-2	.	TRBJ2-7	TGTGCCAGCAGCCAAACGACTAGGACGGACGAGCAGTACTTC	CASSQTTRTDEQYF
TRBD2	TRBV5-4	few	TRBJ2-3	TGTGCCAGTAAATTTAGCGGGGCCCGCACAGATACGCAGTATTTT	CASKFSGARTDTQYF
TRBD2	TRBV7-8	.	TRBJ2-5	TGTGCCAGCAGCCCGAATCGACTAGCGAGTGAGACCCAGTACTTC	CASSPNRLASETQYF
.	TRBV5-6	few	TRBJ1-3	TGTGCCAGCAGCTTGCCGGGCAGCCACCGTGGAGGGAACACCATATATTTT	CASSLPGSHRGGNTIYF
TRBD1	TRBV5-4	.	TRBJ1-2	TGTGCCAGCAGCCTCGGGACAGGGAATGGCTACACCTTC	CASSLGTGNGYTF
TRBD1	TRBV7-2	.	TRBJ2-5	TGTGCCAGCAGCTTAGCCGGGACAGGGATGGGTCAGTACTTC	CASSLAGTGMGQYF
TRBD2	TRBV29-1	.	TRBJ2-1	TGCAGCGTTGACCCCGGGACTAGCGGGCATGAGCAGTTCTTC	CSVDPGTSGHEQFF
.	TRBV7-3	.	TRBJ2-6	TGTGCCAGCAGCTCAGGACTCCCCTCTGGGGCCAACGTCCTGACTTTC	CASSSGLPSGANVLTF
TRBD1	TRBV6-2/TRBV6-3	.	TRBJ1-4	TGTGCCAGCAGTTACTCCGGGACAGTAACTTTTAATGAAAAACTGTTTTTT	CASSYSGTVTFNEKLFF
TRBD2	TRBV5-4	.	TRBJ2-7	TGTGCCAGCAGCCCGGGACTAGCGGGAACCGAGCAGTACTTC	CASSPGLAGTEQYF
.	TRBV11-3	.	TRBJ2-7	TGTGCCAGCAGCTCACAGGGCTACGAGCAGTACTTC	CASSSQGYEQYF
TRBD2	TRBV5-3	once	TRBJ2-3	TGTGCCAGAGGCTGGCGGGAGGCGGGAGATACGCAGTATTTT	CARGWREAGDTQYF
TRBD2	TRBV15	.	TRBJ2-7	TGTGCCACCAGCAGAGATGTGACTAGCGGGAACGAGCAGTACTTC	CATSRDVTSGNEQYF
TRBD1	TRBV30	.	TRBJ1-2	TGTGCCTGGAGCCGACTGGGGACAGACTATGGCTACACCTTC	CAWSRLGTDYGYTF
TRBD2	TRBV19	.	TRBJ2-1	TGTGCCAGTAGTAAGACTAGCGGGGACTACAATGAGCAGTTCTTC	CASSKTSGDYNEQFF
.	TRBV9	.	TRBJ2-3	TGTGCCAGCAGCGGCCTGCCGGGTCGGAACACAGATACGCAGTATTTT	CASSGLPGRNTDTQYF
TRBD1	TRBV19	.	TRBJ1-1	TGTGCCAGTAGTACTCGCGGACAGGTGAGGACTGAAGCTTTCTTT	CASSTRGQVRTEAFF
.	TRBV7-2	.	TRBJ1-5	TGTGCCAGCAGCCACTCGGGGTATCAGCCCCAGCATTTT	CASSHSGYQPQHF
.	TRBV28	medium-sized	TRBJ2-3	TGTGCCAGCAGTTTCCCCTATAGCGACGCATGGCCAGATACGCAGTATTTT	CASSFPYSDAWPDTQYF